This T cell receptor (beta chain) appears in the sequencing data of a study of blood T cell repertoires in COVID-19. Germline V CDR1 and CDR2: PRHDT, FYEKMQ (reference sequence). The CDR3 spans 13 residues. Trimming took 7 bases from V and 7 from J, leaving 16 bases between them. Recovered status applied to Cohort 3 donors who had two consecutive negative PCRs. It also applied to those with clearance or with symptom resolution. Authors' data handling: Estimation of nucleated cell counts was performed using reference gene primer amplification. The protocol was immunoSEQ multiplex PCR, while the TCRdb copy is restricted to in-frame clones and leaves out a portion. V and J calls and clone size follow that table, whereas D and trimming were derived from the DNA. The sample gives 250,000 to 400,000 clones, approximately 88% of which show up once; 4.5% to 5.5% is in the top ten.

Sequencing input: PBMCs or T cells enriched from blood (not recorded which). This chain joins TRBV13 and TRBJ2-5; a weak D match, TRBD2 (6 bases). This clonotype originated in a man aged 55 to 70 who had recovered from COVID-19. The CDR3 DNA reads as TGTGCCAGCATGAAGACGGGAGTGGGGACCCAGTACTTC. Protein: CASMKTGVGTQYF.